This T cell receptor (beta chain) was captured by sequencing in a study of T cell responses to AZD1222 COVID-19 vaccine. Overall study context: Second-dose intervals of approximately 4 or approximately 12 weeks were pooled. Study findings and constraints: At study baseline, merely a handful of AZD1222 recipients were seropositive. Regions 160-218 and 743-854 dominated among vaccine-associated CD4 TCRs spanning spike. Rises in breadth and depth of Spike-specific TCRs came after two AZD1222 doses.

The table came from immunoSEQ multiplex PCR; TCRdb's copy has only in-frame clones and leaves some out. In the table there are about 110,000 clones, about 82% of which are singletons. In this sample, this clone turned up once. What it binds is not known. The receptor's source is an adult in good health. The starting material was peripheral blood, obtained on day 0 of AZD1222 vaccination.

The chain's CDR3 is CASRRDRGPETQYF. In DNA, the CDR3 is TGTGCCAGCAGAAGGGACAGGGGGCCAGAGACCCAGTACTTC. This chain uses TRBV28 with TRBJ2-5; 12 nucleotides match TRBD1. The trim removed 6 bases at V and 4 bases at J, leaving 3 bases unmatched. This CDR3 comprises 14 residues. Germline V gives CDR1 MDHEN, CDR2 SYDVKM.